This passage covers 14 T cell receptor beta chains from one sample sequenced in a study of T cell repertoires in cytomegalovirus infection. The antigens of these receptors remain unknown. TCRdb reprocessed the reads via MiXCR and lists one record per CDR3 protein. The table includes roughly 200,000 distinct CDR3 sequences, approximately 40% detected once. The input for sequencing was CD8+ T cells from cultured PBMCs, taken from culture after CMV antigen stimulation. The receptors were gathered from a human donor in good health (CMV status not recorded). Some clones in this sample may be carry-over from other donors' samples.

This clonotype occurred many times. The chain has TRBV5-5 and TRBJ2-1; 9 nucleotides agree with TRBD1. The CDR3 extends over 14 amino acids. The germline V gene has CDR1 SGHKS and CDR2 YYEKEE (reference sequence). V dropped 4 bases and J dropped 10; count of bases not matched to a gene: 9. The CDR3 spells CASSPPTGGSEQFF. In DNA form, the CDR3 reads TGTGCCAGCAGCCCTCCGACAGGGGGTTCCGAGCAGTTCTTC.

This chain uses TRBV19 with TRBJ2-7, with 14 bases matching TRBD2. The J segment lost 7 bases and the V segment lost 5 bases, leaving 7 bases of the junction unmatched. This CDR3 is built from 15 residues. Germline V gene data show CDR1 as LNHDA and CDR2 as SQIVND (reference sequence). The CDR3: CASSSGLAGAEEQYF. The CDR3 DNA is TGTGCCAGTAGTTCGGGACTAGCGGGAGCGGAAGAGCAGTACTTC.

The CDR3 region has the DNA TGTGCCAGCACCTTGAGGATGTGGCCTTCCTACGAGCAGTACTTC. The encoded protein is CASTLRMWPSYEQYF. The chain recombines TRBV28 with TRBJ2-7; D gene uncertain. This CDR3 comprises 15 residues. Trimming removed 7 bases at V and 1 base at J, with 17 bases between. Germline loops: CDR1 MDHEN, CDR2 SYDVKM.

This clonotype occurred once. This chain uses TRBV14 with TRBJ2-5, with 8 positions matching TRBD2. The germline gives CDR1 SGHDN, CDR2 FVKESK. J was trimmed by 1 base and V by 4 bases; bases with no gene match: 8. The CDR3 totals 16 residues. The CDR3 coding sequence is TGTGCCAGCAGCCCGGGGGGGAAATTCTTCCAAGAGACCCAGTACTTC. This encodes CASSPGGKFFQETQYF.

This clonotype occurred once. The rearrangement uses TRBV7-9 and TRBJ2-2, with 9 bases matching TRBD1. CDR1 SEHNR and CDR2 FQNEAQ come from the germline V gene (reference sequence). V was pared by 5 bases and J by 4 bases, with 11 bases of the junction left unmatched. This CDR3 is 17 amino acids long. For the CDR3, the DNA is TGTGCCAGCAGCCTCCCCTGGCGGGACAGGGTCACCGGGGAGCTGTTTTTT. The encoded protein is CASSLPWRDRVTGELFF.

The gene calls are TRBV6-5 and TRBJ2-2; D not resolved. The V gene's germline CDR1 is MNHEY and CDR2 SVGAGI. The CDR3 extends over 12 amino acids. The V and J ends lost 0 bases and 11 bases respectively, with 7 bases between them. This CDR3 is CASSYSESELFF. The CDR3, as DNA: TGTGCCAGCAGTTACTCGGAGAGTGAGCTGTTTTTT.

V usage is TRBV5-1 and J usage is TRBJ2-1; 10 bases are shared with TRBD1. V gave up 4 bases and J gave up 6 bases; unmatched junction bases: 10. There are 16 residues in the CDR3. Germline V gene data show CDR1 as SGHRS and CDR2 as YFSETQ. CDR3 in amino acids: CASSARQGAAANEQFF. The CDR3 region has the DNA TGCGCCAGCAGCGCAAGACAGGGGGCCGCAGCCAATGAGCAGTTCTTC.

This clonotype was picked up a small number of times. V is TRBV6-5 and J is TRBJ2-7, with TRBD1 identical over 11 bases. The V segment lost 5 bases and the J segment 4 bases; nucleotides outside the gene matches: 7. Germline V gene lookup returns CDR1 MNHEY and CDR2 SVGAGI. The CDR3 extends over 15 amino acids. The chain's CDR3 is CASSTLGTGGYEQYF. The CDR3 bases are TGTGCCAGCAGTACCCTGGGGACAGGGGGATACGAGCAGTACTTC.

This clonotype was observed a handful of times. J is TRBJ2-7 and V is TRBV12-3 or TRBV12-4, with D maybe TRBD1 (5 bases). V was shortened by 4 bases and J by 9 bases, with 13 bases between the two germline ends. The CDR3 has 12 amino acids. CDR3 region: CASSSTGLAQYF. The CDR3 DNA sequence: TGTGCCAGCAGTTCCACAGGTCTCGCGCAGTACTTC.

This CDR3 reads CASSYTEGNTIYF. CDR3 in DNA: TGTGCCAGCAGTTACACAGAAGGAAACACCATATATTTT. This chain connects TRBV6-5 to TRBJ1-3; D not resolved. Trimming took 2 bases from V and 4 from J, leaving 6 bases between them. CDR1 and CDR2 from the germline V gene are MNHEY and SVGAGI. The length of the CDR3 is 13 residues.

This clonotype has just a few counts. At one end the junction does not follow the germline gene, possibly because of a read error. The chain uses TRBV7-8 and TRBJ2-1; unclear D gene. Germline lookup yields CDR1 SGHVS and CDR2 FQNEAQ. This CDR3 has 13 amino acids. Written as DNA, the CDR3 is TGTGCCAGCACCTTAACAAGATACAATGAGCAGTTCTTC. This translates into CASTLTRYNEQFF.

This clonotype was counted between two and nine times. The CDR3 is CASSEALDRTDTQYF. DNA for the CDR3: TGTGCCAGCAGTGAAGCCCTTGATCGCACAGATACGCAGTATTTT. J is TRBJ2-3 and V is TRBV6-1; D unresolved. Germline CDR1 MNHNS, CDR2 SASEGT. The CDR3 contains 15 residues. V lost 0 bases and J 1 base, leaving 8 bases between the germline ends.

This clonotype showed up just a few times. V is TRBV7-3 and J is TRBJ2-5; 10 positions agree with TRBD2. The CDR3 consists of 18 residues. Germline trimming cut 1 base from V and 0 bases from J; bases unmatched to any gene: 8. Per the germline V gene, CDR1 is SGHTA and CDR2 is FQGTGA. The CDR3 nucleotides read TGTGCCAGCAGCTTAAGCGGCCGCGGGACTAGCGACCAAGAGACCCAGTACTTC. Its protein is CASSLSGRGTSDQETQYF.

The gene calls are TRBV7-2 and TRBJ2-7; either TRBD1 or TRBD2 may supply D (6 bases each). Germline lookup yields CDR1 SGHTA and CDR2 FQGNSA. The CDR3 consists of 16 residues. V was clipped by 3 bases and J by 3 bases, with 18 bases between them. CDR3 DNA: TGTGCCAGCAGCTTCGCGCTGACGGGGGCAGGCTACGAGCAGTACTTC. Protein: CASSFALTGAGYEQYF.